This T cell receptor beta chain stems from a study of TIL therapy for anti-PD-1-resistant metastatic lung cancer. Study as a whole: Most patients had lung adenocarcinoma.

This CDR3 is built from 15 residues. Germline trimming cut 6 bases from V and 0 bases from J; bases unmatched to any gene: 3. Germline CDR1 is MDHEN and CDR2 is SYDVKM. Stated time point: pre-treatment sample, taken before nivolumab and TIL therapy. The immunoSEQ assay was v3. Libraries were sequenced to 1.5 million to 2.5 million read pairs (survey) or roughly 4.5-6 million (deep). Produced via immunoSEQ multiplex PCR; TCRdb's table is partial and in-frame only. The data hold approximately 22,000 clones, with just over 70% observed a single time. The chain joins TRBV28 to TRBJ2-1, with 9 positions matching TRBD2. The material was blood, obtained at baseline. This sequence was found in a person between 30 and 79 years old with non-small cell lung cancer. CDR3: CASSVSGSSYNEQFF. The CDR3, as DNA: TGTGCCAGCAGCGTTAGCGGGAGCTCCTACAATGAGCAGTTCTTC. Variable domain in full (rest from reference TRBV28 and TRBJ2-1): DVKVTQSSRYLVKRTGEKVFLECVQDMDHENMFWYRQDPGLGLRLIYFSYDVKMKEKGDIPEGYSVSREKKERFSLILESASTNQTSMYLCASSVSGSSYNEQFFGPGTRLTVL.